The 15 T cell receptor beta chains below all came from one sample that was sequenced in a study of cytomegalovirus exposure and HLA in healthy donors. Primers: 60 Vbeta forward and 13 Jbeta reverse. The table came from immunoSEQ multiplex PCR; TCRdb's copy has only in-frame clones and leaves some out. The sample lists roughly 150,000 clones, roughly three quarters occurring once. Material: PBMCs. The receptor set was obtained from a male donor in good health and CMV-seronegative.

The chain recombines TRBV18 with TRBJ2-2, with D tentatively TRBD1 (6 bases). The ends were cut back, 3 bases at V and 0 bases at J, with 14 bases in the middle. CDR1 is KGHSH, CDR2 LQKENI, per germline. The CDR3 has 17 residues. As DNA, the CDR3 is TGTGCCAGCTCACCTAAGCTGGGGACATCGAACACCGGGGAGCTGTTTTTT. This sequence encodes CASSPKLGTSNTGELFF.

This rearrangement joins TRBV6-1 to TRBJ2-2; 11 positions agree with TRBD2. The CDR3 is 14 residues long. Germline CDR1 and CDR2: MNHNS and SASEGT. With 6 bases clipped from V and 10 bases from J, the junction kept 7 bases outside the gene matches. The chain's CDR3 is CASSQLAGVEELFF. CDR3 bases: TGTGCCAGCAGCCAACTAGCGGGAGTAGAGGAGCTGTTTTTT.

The sample holds a few counts of this clone. The V and J genes are TRBV25-1 and TRBJ2-7; D is possibly TRBD1 (5 bases). CDR3 length: 17 residues. Deletions cut 8 bases from V and 3 bases from J, with 26 bases between. Germline V lookup: CDR1 MGHDK, CDR2 SYGVNS. The DNA of the CDR3 is TGTGCCAGCTCTGATGGTGGGGCAGGCGGACCCCTCTACGAGCAGTACTTC. This codes for CASSDGGAGGPLYEQYF.

CDR3 bases: TGTGCCAGCAGTAGATCCTTACAGGGTAACTTCAATCAGCCCCAGCATTTT. Protein sequence: CASSRSLQGNFNQPQHF. This chain joins TRBV27 and TRBJ1-5, with D possibly matching TRBD1 (6 bases). Trimming took 5 bases from V and 3 from J, leaving 20 bases between them. Germline V gene lookup returns CDR1 MNHEY and CDR2 SMNVEV (reference sequence). The CDR3 covers 17 residues.

The V gene is TRBV28, the J gene TRBJ2-7, with 10 bases aligning to TRBD2. The CDR3 is 15 amino acids. V shed 5 bases, J shed 2 bases, and the junction held 6 bases outside the gene matches. The germline CDR1 and CDR2 sequences are MDHEN and SYDVKM. The CDR3 sequence: CASSISGRRAYEQYF. CDR3 nucleotides: TGTGCCAGCAGTATTAGCGGGAGGCGCGCCTACGAGCAGTACTTC.

The chain links TRBV5-1 to TRBJ2-7; 7 bases line up with TRBD2. This CDR3 spans 16 amino acids. Germline loops: CDR1 SGHRS, CDR2 YFSETQ. The V segment lost 0 bases and the J segment 5 bases; nucleotides outside the gene matches: 11. In nucleotides, the CDR3 is TGCGCCAGCAGCTTGGATGCCGGGGGGAGAGGGGACGAGCAGTACTTC. This sequence encodes CASSLDAGGRGDEQYF.

In the case of this clone: The sample has other DNA sequences that encode this CDR3 too. The chain couples TRBV7-6 to TRBJ1-2, with 9 bases matching TRBD1. Germline V gene sequence: CDR1 SGHVS, CDR2 FNYEAQ. The CDR3 is 15 residues long. V dropped 1 base and J dropped 3; count of bases not matched to a gene: 3. CDR3 region: CASSLGTGDDYGYTF. The CDR3 nucleotides read TGTGCCAGCAGCTTAGGGACAGGGGACGACTATGGCTACACCTTC.

This chain joins TRBV28 and TRBJ2-6; 8 bases match TRBD2. Germline V gene sequence: CDR1 MDHEN, CDR2 SYDVKM. This CDR3 spans 15 amino acids. J gave up 0 bases and V 7 bases, and 2 bases lay outside the gene matches. The CDR3 protein is CASISGSSGANVLTF. DNA for the CDR3: TGTGCCAGCATCAGCGGGAGCTCTGGGGCCAACGTCCTGACTTTC.

V gene TRBV25-1 combines with J gene TRBJ2-5; no clear D. CDR1 is MGHDK and CDR2 is SYGVNS in the germline V gene. This CDR3 contains 14 residues. V was pared by 6 bases and J by 5 bases, with 16 bases between. The CDR3 DNA reads TGTGCCAGCAGCTCACAGTCTCCCGTCGAGACCCAGTACTTC. This translates into CASSSQSPVETQYF.

The genes are TRBV7-9 and TRBJ2-3; 7 bases are a match to TRBD2. Germline loops: CDR1 SEHNR, CDR2 FQNEAQ (reference sequence). Trimming removed 7 bases from V and 2 bases from J; junction bases left unmatched: 12. CDR3 length: 16 residues. The CDR3 protein is CASIYSASGSTDTQYF. The CDR3 nucleotides are TGTGCCAGCATCTACTCAGCTAGCGGATCCACAGATACGCAGTATTTT.

The rearrangement uses TRBV2 and TRBJ1-2; a weak D match, TRBD1 (6 bases). V was trimmed by 6 bases and J by 4 bases, leaving 15 bases between them. There are 14 residues in the CDR3. The germline gives CDR1 SNHLY, CDR2 FYNNEI. CDR3 sequence reads: CASSKWTEGYGYTF. The CDR3 nucleotides read TGTGCCAGCAGCAAATGGACAGAGGGCTATGGCTACACCTTC.

This clone appeared a few times. The V call is TRBV7-9, the J call TRBJ1-4, with TRBD1 identical over 9 bases. The CDR3 has 16 residues. The germline V gene has CDR1 SEHNR and CDR2 FQNEAQ (reference sequence). With V trimmed by 4 bases and J by 6 bases, 9 bases remained unmatched. The CDR3 DNA follows: TGTGCCAGCAGCTCAGGGGAGACAGGGGGATATGAAAAACTGTTTTTT. Amino acids: CASSSGETGGYEKLFF.

V and J are TRBV4-1 and TRBJ1-3, with TRBD1 identical over 7 bases. Germline values: CDR1 MGHRA, CDR2 YSYEKL. With 4 bases clipped from V and 7 bases from J, the junction kept 10 bases outside the gene matches. This CDR3 contains 15 residues. CDR3 protein: CASSRGRSGGNTIYF. For the CDR3, the DNA is TGCGCCAGCAGCCGTGGACGGTCAGGGGGGAACACCATATATTTT.

This clone occurred a few times. The chain links TRBV6-1 to TRBJ2-3; 14 bases line up with TRBD2. V lost 3 bases to trimming and J lost 3 bases; unmatched junction nucleotides: 2. The germline V gene has CDR1 MNHNS and CDR2 SASEGT. CDR3 length equals 16 residues. The CDR3: CASSETSGGETDTQYF. In DNA form, the CDR3 reads TGTGCCAGCAGTGAGACTAGCGGGGGGGAAACAGATACGCAGTATTTT.

This clone has only a few counts. The rearrangement links TRBV19 to TRBJ2-5; TRBD1 agrees at 10 bases. After removal of 4 bases from V and 5 bases from J, the junction contained 7 bases not matched to a gene. Per the germline V gene, CDR1 is LNHDA and CDR2 is SQIVND (reference sequence). There are 15 residues in the CDR3. DNA of the CDR3: TGTGCCAGTAGTAGAGGGGACAGGGGTTTTGAGACCCAGTACTTC. Protein sequence: CASSRGDRGFETQYF.